A selection of T cell receptor beta chains follows, all from one sample in a study of blood T cell repertoires in COVID-19. Profiled with immunoSEQ multiplex PCR; TCRdb holds only in-frame clones, not every one. The table records 130,000 to 150,000 clones, around 90% of them present only once. The sequenced sample was peripheral blood. Every receptor here comes from a woman between 50 and 59 years old with acute or convalescent COVID-19. The CDR3 runs from the conserved cysteine through the conserved F or W. A D gene is named only where the DNA matches it firmly. Where a row states a size, it is once, few, many or the class of an expanded clone; other rows omit it.

clone_size: -; d_call: TRBD1; v_call: TRBV6-6; j_call: TRBJ1-1; cdr3_nt: TGTGCCAGCAGGGACAGGGGGGGACCTGAAGCTTTCTTT; cdr3_aa: CASRDRGGPEAFF
clone_size: -; d_call: TRBD1; v_call: TRBV10-3; j_call: TRBJ1-2; cdr3_nt: TGTGCCAGCCGGGACAGCCTTACTCCACAGAACTATGGCTACACCTTC; cdr3_aa: CASRDSLTPQNYGYTF
clone_size: -; d_call: -; v_call: TRBV7-6; j_call: TRBJ2-1; cdr3_nt: TGTGCCAGCAGCTTACGCCAGGAAGGGGATAGCTCCTACAATGAGCAGTTCTTC; cdr3_aa: CASSLRQEGDSSYNEQFF
clone_size: -; d_call: -; v_call: TRBV6-6; j_call: TRBJ1-5; cdr3_nt: TGTGCCAGCAGTTCGACAGGCTTATACCAGCCCCAGCATTTT; cdr3_aa: CASSSTGLYQPQHF
clone_size: -; d_call: TRBD2; v_call: TRBV6-4; j_call: TRBJ2-2; cdr3_nt: TGTGCCAGCGCCCTGACTAGCGGGAACACCGGGGAGCTGTTTTTT; cdr3_aa: CASALTSGNTGELFF
clone_size: -; d_call: -; v_call: TRBV7-3; j_call: TRBJ2-3; cdr3_nt: TGTGCCAGCAGCCTCCTGGACAGAAGCACAGATACGCAGTATTTT; cdr3_aa: CASSLLDRSTDTQYF
clone_size: -; d_call: TRBD1; v_call: TRBV19; j_call: TRBJ2-7; cdr3_nt: TGTGCCAGTAGTATAGTGATCATGGGGACAGTCTCCTACGAGCAGTACTTC; cdr3_aa: CASSIVIMGTVSYEQYF
clone_size: -; d_call: -; v_call: TRBV28; j_call: TRBJ1-3; cdr3_nt: TGTGCCAGCAGTTTGGCACCCAGCTCTGGAAACACCATATATTTT; cdr3_aa: CASSLAPSSGNTIYF
clone_size: -; d_call: -; v_call: TRBV11-2; j_call: TRBJ1-1; cdr3_nt: TGTGCCAGCAGCTTGGGCAGCTTGAACACTGAAGCTTTCTTT; cdr3_aa: CASSLGSLNTEAFF
clone_size: -; d_call: -; v_call: TRBV30; j_call: TRBJ2-7; cdr3_nt: TGTGCCTGGACCGCAAGGGGGGGATACGAGCAGTACTTC; cdr3_aa: CAWTARGGYEQYF
clone_size: -; d_call: -; v_call: TRBV11-3; j_call: TRBJ1-1; cdr3_nt: TGTGCCAGCAGCTTAGACAGGGTCACTGAAGCTTTCTTT; cdr3_aa: CASSLDRVTEAFF
clone_size: -; d_call: TRBD1; v_call: TRBV7-6; j_call: TRBJ2-1; cdr3_nt: TGTGCCAGCAGCCCGACAGGGGGAGATGAGCAGTTCTTC; cdr3_aa: CASSPTGGDEQFF
clone_size: -; d_call: -; v_call: TRBV7-3; j_call: TRBJ2-3; cdr3_nt: TGTGCCAGCAGCTTACTAGCGCGGCAAGTCCAGTATTTT; cdr3_aa: CASSLLARQVQYF
clone_size: -; d_call: TRBD1; v_call: TRBV4-1; j_call: TRBJ1-1; cdr3_nt: TGCGCCAGCAGCCAAGCCTACCAGGGGGCCACTGAAGCTTTCTTT; cdr3_aa: CASSQAYQGATEAFF
clone_size: -; d_call: -; v_call: TRBV19; j_call: TRBJ2-7; cdr3_nt: TGTGCCATTTCCGGGATTTTTCCCTACGAGCAGTACTTC; cdr3_aa: CAISGIFPYEQYF
clone_size: -; d_call: TRBD1; v_call: TRBV24-1; j_call: TRBJ2-5; cdr3_nt: TGTGCCACCAGTGATTTAGGGGACAGGGGGTCTGGGGAGACCCAGTACTTC; cdr3_aa: CATSDLGDRGSGETQYF
clone_size: -; d_call: TRBD1; v_call: TRBV5-4; j_call: TRBJ2-7; cdr3_nt: TGTGCCAGCAGCCACCGGGACAGTGCCTACGAGCAGTACTTC; cdr3_aa: CASSHRDSAYEQYF
clone_size: -; d_call: TRBD1; v_call: TRBV24-1; j_call: TRBJ2-7; cdr3_nt: TGTGCCACCAGTGATTTCGGGACAGGGTCCTACGAGCAGTACTTC; cdr3_aa: CATSDFGTGSYEQYF
clone_size: few; d_call: TRBD1; v_call: TRBV19; j_call: TRBJ1-1; cdr3_nt: TGTGCCAGTAGTATGGAGACAGGGATTACTGAAGCTTTCTTT; cdr3_aa: CASSMETGITEAFF
clone_size: -; d_call: TRBD1; v_call: TRBV24-1; j_call: TRBJ2-1; cdr3_nt: TGTGCCACCAGTACCGGCTTGCGGACAGGGAACAATGAGCAGTTCTTC; cdr3_aa: CATSTGLRTGNNEQFF
clone_size: -; d_call: TRBD1; v_call: TRBV24-1; j_call: TRBJ1-4; cdr3_nt: TGTGCCACCAGTGGGACAGGGGGTGAAAAACTGTTTTTT; cdr3_aa: CATSGTGGEKLFF
clone_size: -; d_call: TRBD1; v_call: TRBV29-1; j_call: TRBJ1-2; cdr3_nt: TGCAGCGTTGGGGGACAGGGGGTCCGTGGCTACACCTTC; cdr3_aa: CSVGGQGVRGYTF
clone_size: -; d_call: -; v_call: TRBV12-3/TRBV12-4; j_call: TRBJ1-2; cdr3_nt: TGTGCCAGCCAATCAGGCTTTAACTATGGCTACACCTTC; cdr3_aa: CASQSGFNYGYTF
clone_size: -; d_call: -; v_call: TRBV5-8; j_call: TRBJ2-7; cdr3_nt: TGTGCCAGCAGCTCGTTCTACGAGCAGTACTTC; cdr3_aa: CASSSFYEQYF
clone_size: -; d_call: -; v_call: TRBV4-2; j_call: TRBJ2-7; cdr3_nt: TGTGCCAGCAGCCGGGCACTTACGTACGAGCAGTACTTC; cdr3_aa: CASSRALTYEQYF
clone_size: -; d_call: -; v_call: TRBV9; j_call: TRBJ2-7; cdr3_nt: TGTGCCAGCAGCCCCCGGACTGCTAGCTCCTACGAGCAGTACTTC; cdr3_aa: CASSPRTASSYEQYF
clone_size: -; d_call: -; v_call: TRBV19; j_call: TRBJ1-2; cdr3_nt: TGTGCCAGTAGTATAGAGGCAGGGCAGTATGGCTACACCTTC; cdr3_aa: CASSIEAGQYGYTF
clone_size: -; d_call: TRBD1; v_call: TRBV6-2/TRBV6-3; j_call: TRBJ1-2; cdr3_nt: TGTGCCAGCAGTGACAGGGGGTCCGATGGCTACACCTTC; cdr3_aa: CASSDRGSDGYTF
clone_size: -; d_call: -; v_call: TRBV5-4; j_call: TRBJ1-6; cdr3_nt: TGTGCCAGCAGCTTTGGACAGAAGGGCTCACCCCTCCACTTT; cdr3_aa: CASSFGQKGSPLHF
clone_size: -; d_call: -; v_call: TRBV18; j_call: TRBJ1-1; cdr3_nt: TGTGCCAGCTCACCGCAGGGTGGCTTCACTGAAGCTTTCTTT; cdr3_aa: CASSPQGGFTEAFF
clone_size: -; d_call: -; v_call: TRBV5-1; j_call: TRBJ1-2; cdr3_nt: TGCGCCAGCAGCCCGACAGGCGCTAATAACTATGGCTACACCTTC; cdr3_aa: CASSPTGANNYGYTF
clone_size: -; d_call: -; v_call: TRBV30; j_call: TRBJ1-1; cdr3_nt: TGTGCCTGGAGTGTAAACAGGGACGCTGAAGCTTTCTTT; cdr3_aa: CAWSVNRDAEAFF
clone_size: -; d_call: TRBD2; v_call: TRBV7-9; j_call: TRBJ2-1; cdr3_nt: TGTGCCAGCCGACCTATAGCGGGAGGGCACAATGAGCAGTTCTTC; cdr3_aa: CASRPIAGGHNEQFF
clone_size: once; d_call: TRBD1; v_call: TRBV28; j_call: TRBJ1-5; cdr3_nt: TGTGCCAGCAGATTAGGGACAGCGCTTAGCAATCAGCCCCAGCATTTT; cdr3_aa: CASRLGTALSNQPQHF
clone_size: -; d_call: -; v_call: TRBV6-1; j_call: TRBJ1-1; cdr3_nt: TGTGCCAGCAGTGAAGCGCTCTTGAGATACGCTTTCTTT; cdr3_aa: CASSEALLRYAFF
clone_size: -; d_call: -; v_call: TRBV7-9; j_call: TRBJ2-7; cdr3_nt: TGTGCCAGCATCCACCCCCCGACAGACTCCTACGAGCAGTACTTC; cdr3_aa: CASIHPPTDSYEQYF
clone_size: -; d_call: -; v_call: TRBV24-1; j_call: TRBJ1-3; cdr3_nt: TGTGCCACCAGTGATTCGGGGATGATCGGAAACACCATATATTTT; cdr3_aa: CATSDSGMIGNTIYF
clone_size: -; d_call: TRBD1; v_call: TRBV30; j_call: TRBJ2-6; cdr3_nt: TGTGCCTGGTACCGGGACAGGGCAAGCTCTGGGGCCAACGTCCTGACTTTC; cdr3_aa: CAWYRDRASSGANVLTF
clone_size: -; d_call: TRBD1; v_call: TRBV7-2; j_call: TRBJ2-3; cdr3_nt: TGTGCCAGCAGCTCGCCGGGACAGGGGCCAGATACGCAGTATTTT; cdr3_aa: CASSSPGQGPDTQYF
clone_size: -; d_call: -; v_call: TRBV19; j_call: TRBJ1-2; cdr3_nt: TGTGCCAGTAGTATCCGGGACAACGAATTTAACTATGGCTACACCTTC; cdr3_aa: CASSIRDNEFNYGYTF
clone_size: -; d_call: TRBD1; v_call: TRBV14; j_call: TRBJ1-2; cdr3_nt: TGTGCCAGCAGCCGAAAACAGGGGACTAACTATGGCTACACCTTC; cdr3_aa: CASSRKQGTNYGYTF
clone_size: -; d_call: TRBD1; v_call: TRBV5-1; j_call: TRBJ2-7; cdr3_nt: TGCGCCAGCAGCTCAGGACAGGGGGGGAACTACGAGCAGTACTTC; cdr3_aa: CASSSGQGGNYEQYF
clone_size: -; d_call: TRBD1; v_call: TRBV4-1; j_call: TRBJ2-1; cdr3_nt: TGCGCCAGCAGCAAGCAACAGGGGGCGGGAGAGCAGTTCTTC; cdr3_aa: CASSKQQGAGEQFF
clone_size: -; d_call: -; v_call: TRBV9; j_call: TRBJ2-3; cdr3_nt: TGTGCCAGCTCTCCGGTTAGCACAGATACGCAGTATTTT; cdr3_aa: CASSPVSTDTQYF
clone_size: -; d_call: -; v_call: TRBV20-1; j_call: TRBJ1-2; cdr3_nt: TGCAGTGCTAGTATGGGGGCGATCTATGGCTACACCTTC; cdr3_aa: CSASMGAIYGYTF